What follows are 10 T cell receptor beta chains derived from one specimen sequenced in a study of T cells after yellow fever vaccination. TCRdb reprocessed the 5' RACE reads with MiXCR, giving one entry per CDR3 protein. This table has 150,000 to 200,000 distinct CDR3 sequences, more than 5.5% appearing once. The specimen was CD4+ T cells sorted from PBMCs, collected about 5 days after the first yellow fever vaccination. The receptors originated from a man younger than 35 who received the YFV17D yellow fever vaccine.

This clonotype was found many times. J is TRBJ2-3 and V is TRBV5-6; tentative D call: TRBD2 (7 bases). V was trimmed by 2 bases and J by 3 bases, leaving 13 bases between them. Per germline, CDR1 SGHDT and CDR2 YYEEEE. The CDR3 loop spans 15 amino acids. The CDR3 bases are TGTGCCAGCAGCTTCGACAGGCGGGGGACAGATACGCAGTATTTT. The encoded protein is CASSFDRRGTDTQYF.

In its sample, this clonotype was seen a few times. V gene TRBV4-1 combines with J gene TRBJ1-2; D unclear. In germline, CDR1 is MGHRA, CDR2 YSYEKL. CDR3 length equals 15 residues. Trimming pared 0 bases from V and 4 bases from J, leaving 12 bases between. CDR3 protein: CASSQDIRAAYGYTF. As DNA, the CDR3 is TGCGCCAGCAGCCAAGATATTAGGGCAGCCTATGGCTACACCTTC.

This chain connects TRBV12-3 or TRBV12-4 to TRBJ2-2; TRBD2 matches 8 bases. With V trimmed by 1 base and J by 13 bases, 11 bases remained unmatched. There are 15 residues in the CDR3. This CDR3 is CASSLGWAGGARLFF. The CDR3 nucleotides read TGTGCCAGCAGTTTAGGATGGGCGGGGGGCGCCCGGCTGTTTTTT.

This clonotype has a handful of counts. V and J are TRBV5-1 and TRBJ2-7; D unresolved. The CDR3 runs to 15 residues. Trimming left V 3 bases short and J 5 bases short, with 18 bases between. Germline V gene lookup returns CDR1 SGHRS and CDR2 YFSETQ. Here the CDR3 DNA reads TGCGCCAGCAGCTACCTCCCAGTGGAAGGTAACGAGCAGTACTTC. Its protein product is CASSYLPVEGNEQYF.

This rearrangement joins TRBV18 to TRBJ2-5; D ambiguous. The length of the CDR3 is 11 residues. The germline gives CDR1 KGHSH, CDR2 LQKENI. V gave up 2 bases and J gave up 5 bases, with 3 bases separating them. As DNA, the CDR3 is TGTGCCAGCTCACCAGACGAGACCCAGTACTTC. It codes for CASSPDETQYF.

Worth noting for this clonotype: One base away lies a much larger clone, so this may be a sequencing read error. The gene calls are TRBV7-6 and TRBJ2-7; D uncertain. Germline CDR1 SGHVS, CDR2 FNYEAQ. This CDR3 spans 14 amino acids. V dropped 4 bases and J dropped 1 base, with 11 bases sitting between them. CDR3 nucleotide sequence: TGTGCCAGCAGCTCTCAGGATGGGTCCTACGAGCAGTACGTC. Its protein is CASSSQDGSYEQYV.

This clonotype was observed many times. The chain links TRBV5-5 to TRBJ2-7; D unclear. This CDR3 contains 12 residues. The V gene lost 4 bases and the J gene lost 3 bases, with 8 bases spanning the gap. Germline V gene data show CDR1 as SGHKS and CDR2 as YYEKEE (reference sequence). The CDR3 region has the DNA TGTGCCAGCAGCACGGACCTCTACGAGCAGTACTTC. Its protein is CASSTDLYEQYF.

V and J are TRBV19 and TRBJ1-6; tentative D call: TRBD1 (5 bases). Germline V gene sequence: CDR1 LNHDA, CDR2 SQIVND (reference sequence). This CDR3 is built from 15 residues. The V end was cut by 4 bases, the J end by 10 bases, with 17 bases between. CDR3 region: CASSTGETDRSPLHF. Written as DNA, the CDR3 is TGTGCCAGTAGTACGGGGGAGACAGACCGGTCACCCCTCCACTTT. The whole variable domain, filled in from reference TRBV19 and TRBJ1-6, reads DGGITQSPKYLFRKEGQNVTLSCEQNLNHDAMYWYRQDPGQGLRLIYYSQIVNDFQKGDIAEGYSVSREKKESFPLTVTSAQKNPTAFYLCASSTGETDRSPLHFGNGTRLTVT.

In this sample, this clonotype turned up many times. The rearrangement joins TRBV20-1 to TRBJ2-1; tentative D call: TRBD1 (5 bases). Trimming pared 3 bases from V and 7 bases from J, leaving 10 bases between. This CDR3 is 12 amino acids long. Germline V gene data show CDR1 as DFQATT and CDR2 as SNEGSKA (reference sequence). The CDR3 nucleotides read TGCAGTGCTAGTTTCCCAGGGAATGAGCAGTTCTTC. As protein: CSASFPGNEQFF.

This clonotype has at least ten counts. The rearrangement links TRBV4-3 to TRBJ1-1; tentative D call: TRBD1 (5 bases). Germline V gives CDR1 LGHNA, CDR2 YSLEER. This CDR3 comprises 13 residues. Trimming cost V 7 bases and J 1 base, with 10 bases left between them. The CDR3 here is CASTLDRNTEAFF. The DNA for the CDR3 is TGCGCCAGCACCCTCGACAGGAACACTGAAGCTTTCTTT.